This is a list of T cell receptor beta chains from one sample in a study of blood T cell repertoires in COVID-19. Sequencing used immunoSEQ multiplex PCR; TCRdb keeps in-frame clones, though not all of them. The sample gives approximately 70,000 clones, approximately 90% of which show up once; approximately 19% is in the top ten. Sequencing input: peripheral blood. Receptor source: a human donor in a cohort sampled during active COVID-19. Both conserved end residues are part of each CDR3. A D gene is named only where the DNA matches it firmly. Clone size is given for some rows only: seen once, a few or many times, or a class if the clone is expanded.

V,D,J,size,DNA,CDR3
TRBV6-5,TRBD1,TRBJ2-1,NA,TGTGCCAGCAGAAGGACAGGGGAGTATGAGCAGTTCTTC,CASRRTGEYEQFF
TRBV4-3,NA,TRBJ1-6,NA,TGCGCCAGCAGCCAAGTAACCCGGACTTGGGGTTCACCCCTCCACTTT,CASSQVTRTWGSPLHF
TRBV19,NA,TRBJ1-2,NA,TGTGCCAGTAGTGATCTACGGTCGGGGTATGGCTACACCTTC,CASSDLRSGYGYTF
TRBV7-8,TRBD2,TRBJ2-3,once,TGTGCCAGCAGCTCCCGGACTAGCGGGAGCACAGATACGCAGTATTTT,CASSSRTSGSTDTQYF
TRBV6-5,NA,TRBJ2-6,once,TGTGCCAGCAGTTACCTAGCTTCTGGGGCCAACGTCCTGACTTTC,CASSYLASGANVLTF
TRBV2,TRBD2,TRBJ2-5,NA,TGTGCCAGCACACTACTAGCGGGGGGAAGGGAGACCCAGTACTTC,CASTLLAGGRETQYF
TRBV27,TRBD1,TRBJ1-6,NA,TGTGCCAGCAGTTTAGGGACAGGGGGCTACAATTCACCCCTCCACTTT,CASSLGTGGYNSPLHF
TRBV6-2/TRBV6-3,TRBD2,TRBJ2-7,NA,TGTGCCAGCAGTCGAGCGGGAGGGAACTACGAGCAGTACTTC,CASSRAGGNYEQYF
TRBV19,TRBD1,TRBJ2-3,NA,TGTGCCAGTAGTATCACAGGGGGCGCCGCAGATACGCAGTATTTT,CASSITGGAADTQYF
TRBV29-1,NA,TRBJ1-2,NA,TGCAGCGTGACCGACCGACAGGCAAGGAATGGCTACACCTTC,CSVTDRQARNGYTF
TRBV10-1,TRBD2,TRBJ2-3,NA,TGCGCCAGCAGTTCAGGACTAGCGGGAAGTCGAGATACGCAGTATTTT,CASSSGLAGSRDTQYF
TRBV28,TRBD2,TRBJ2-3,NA,TGTGCCAGCAGTTCTAGCGGGAGAACAGATACGCAGTATTTT,CASSSSGRTDTQYF
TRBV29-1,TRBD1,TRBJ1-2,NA,TGCAGCGTTGATGCGTCAGGGGGTCGCGGCTATGGCTACACCTTC,CSVDASGGRGYGYTF
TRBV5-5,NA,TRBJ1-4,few,TGTGCCAGCAGCTTGGCCCCCACCAGGGTGGGTAATGAAAAACTGTTTTTT,CASSLAPTRVGNEKLFF
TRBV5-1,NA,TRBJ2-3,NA,TGCGCCAGCGAGGTAGGGGCCACTAGCACAGATACGCAGTATTTT,CASEVGATSTDTQYF
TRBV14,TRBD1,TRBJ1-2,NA,TGTGCCAGCAGCCAGAAGACAGGGGGCAACGGCTACACCTTC,CASSQKTGGNGYTF
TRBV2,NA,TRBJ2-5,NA,TGTGCCAGCAGTGTGGAGCCAGGGTGGGGCCCCCAAGAGACCCAGTACTTC,CASSVEPGWGPQETQYF
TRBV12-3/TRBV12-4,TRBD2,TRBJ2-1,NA,TGTGCCAGCAGACTAGCGGGGGAGCAGTTCTTC,CASRLAGEQFF
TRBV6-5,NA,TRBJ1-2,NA,TGTGCCAGCAGTTACTCGGCCGGGGGTAACTATGGCTACACCTTC,CASSYSAGGNYGYTF
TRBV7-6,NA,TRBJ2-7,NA,TGTGCCAGCGGCCGACAGGTGAGCTCCTACGAGCAGTACTTC,CASGRQVSSYEQYF
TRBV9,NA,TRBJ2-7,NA,TGTGCCAGCAGCGTAGGACAGGACGAGCAGTACTTC,CASSVGQDEQYF
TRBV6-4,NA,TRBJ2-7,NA,TGTGCCAGCAGTGACCAGGGGGGATTCCCCACTTCCTACGAGCAGTACTTC,CASSDQGGFPTSYEQYF
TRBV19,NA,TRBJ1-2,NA,TGTGCCAGTAGTATCCTTGGCAGGGTGAATGGCTACACCTTC,CASSILGRVNGYTF
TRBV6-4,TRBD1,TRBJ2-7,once,TGTGCCAGCCCCGGGACAGGGATCAACGAGCAGTACTTC,CASPGTGINEQYF
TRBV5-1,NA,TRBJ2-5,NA,TGCGCCAGCAGCTTGGGAGGCTCCCAGGAGACCCAGTACTTC,CASSLGGSQETQYF
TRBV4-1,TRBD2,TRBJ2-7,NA,TGCGCCAGCAGCCACCCCGGACTAGCGGGGTACGAGCAGTACTTC,CASSHPGLAGYEQYF
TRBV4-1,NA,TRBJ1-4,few,TGCGCCAGCAGCCAAGTGGGGACGGGAGCAACTAATGAAAAACTGTTTTTT,CASSQVGTGATNEKLFF
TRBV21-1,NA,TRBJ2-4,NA,TGTGCCAGCAGCGAAGAGTTGACAGGGTGTACTGATGTTGCCAAAAACATTCAGTACTTC,CASSEELTGCTDVAKNIQYF
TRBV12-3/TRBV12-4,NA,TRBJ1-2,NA,TGTGCCAGCAGTCTGTGGGGAGGGGACGGCTACACCTTC,CASSLWGGDGYTF
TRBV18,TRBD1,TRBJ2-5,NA,TGTGCCAGCTCACCAATGACAGGGGGAGAGGAGACCCAGTACTTC,CASSPMTGGEETQYF
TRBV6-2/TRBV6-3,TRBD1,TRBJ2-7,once,TGTGCCAGCAGTTACGATGGGACAGGGCGCGAGCAGTACTTC,CASSYDGTGREQYF
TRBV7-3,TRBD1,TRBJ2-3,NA,TGTGCCAGCAGCCCGGACAGGGTAGCGAACACAGATACGCAGTATTTT,CASSPDRVANTDTQYF
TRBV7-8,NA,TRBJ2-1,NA,TGTGCCAGCAGCTTACTCCCGGGACTCGAAAAAAGCTACAATGAGCAGTTCTTC,CASSLLPGLEKSYNEQFF
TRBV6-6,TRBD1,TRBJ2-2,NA,TGTGCCAGCAGTTCCGGGACAGGGGGCGGCCCCGGGGAGCTGTTTTTT,CASSSGTGGGPGELFF
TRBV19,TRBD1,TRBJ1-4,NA,TGTGCCAGTAGAAAACAGGGGTTTCAAACTAATGAAAAACTGTTTTTT,CASRKQGFQTNEKLFF
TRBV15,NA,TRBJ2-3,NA,TGTGCCACCAGCAGAGACAGGGTGGATACGCAGTATTTT,CATSRDRVDTQYF
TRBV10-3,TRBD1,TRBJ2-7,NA,TGTGCCATCAGGCCTGACAGGGGGCACTCCTACGAGCAGTACTTC,CAIRPDRGHSYEQYF
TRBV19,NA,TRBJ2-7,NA,TGTGCCAGTAGTGCGGGGACCTACGAGCAGTACTTC,CASSAGTYEQYF
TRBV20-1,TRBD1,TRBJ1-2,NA,TGCAGTGCTAGTGGGACAGGGTCTAACTATGGCTACACCTTC,CSASGTGSNYGYTF
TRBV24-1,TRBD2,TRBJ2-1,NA,TGTGCCACCAGTGATTGGACTAGCGTAACCCCCTACAATGAGCAGTTCTTC,CATSDWTSVTPYNEQFF
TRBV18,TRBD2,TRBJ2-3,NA,TGTGCCAGCTCACCCCTACTAGCGATGGGCACAGATACGCAGTATTTT,CASSPLLAMGTDTQYF
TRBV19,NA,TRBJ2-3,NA,TGTGCCAGTAGTACCCCCTTGGATACGCAGTATTTT,CASSTPLDTQYF
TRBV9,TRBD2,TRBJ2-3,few,TGTGCCAGCAGCGTAGAACTAGCGGGAGGCACAGATACGCAGTATTTT,CASSVELAGGTDTQYF
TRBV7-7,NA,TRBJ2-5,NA,TGTGCCAGCAGCTTAGGTCAGGGTTTAGAAGAGACCCAGTACTTC,CASSLGQGLEETQYF
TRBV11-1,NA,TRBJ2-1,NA,TGTGCCAGCAGCTTAACAGGCTCCTACAATGAGCAGTTCTTC,CASSLTGSYNEQFF
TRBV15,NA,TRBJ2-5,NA,TGTGCCACCAGCAGTAACGGGGACATCCGTATCCAAGAGACCCAGTACTTC,CATSSNGDIRIQETQYF
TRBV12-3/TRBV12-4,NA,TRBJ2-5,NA,TGTGCCAGCAGTTTGGGCAGGGGTGAGACCCAGTACTTC,CASSLGRGETQYF
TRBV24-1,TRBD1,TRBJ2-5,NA,TGTGCCACCAGTGATTTCGACAGGGGGCAAGGGGAGACCCAGTACTTC,CATSDFDRGQGETQYF
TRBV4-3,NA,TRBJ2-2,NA,TGCGCCAGCAGCCGAGTTCGGGGGACCACCGGGGAGCTGTTTTTT,CASSRVRGTTGELFF